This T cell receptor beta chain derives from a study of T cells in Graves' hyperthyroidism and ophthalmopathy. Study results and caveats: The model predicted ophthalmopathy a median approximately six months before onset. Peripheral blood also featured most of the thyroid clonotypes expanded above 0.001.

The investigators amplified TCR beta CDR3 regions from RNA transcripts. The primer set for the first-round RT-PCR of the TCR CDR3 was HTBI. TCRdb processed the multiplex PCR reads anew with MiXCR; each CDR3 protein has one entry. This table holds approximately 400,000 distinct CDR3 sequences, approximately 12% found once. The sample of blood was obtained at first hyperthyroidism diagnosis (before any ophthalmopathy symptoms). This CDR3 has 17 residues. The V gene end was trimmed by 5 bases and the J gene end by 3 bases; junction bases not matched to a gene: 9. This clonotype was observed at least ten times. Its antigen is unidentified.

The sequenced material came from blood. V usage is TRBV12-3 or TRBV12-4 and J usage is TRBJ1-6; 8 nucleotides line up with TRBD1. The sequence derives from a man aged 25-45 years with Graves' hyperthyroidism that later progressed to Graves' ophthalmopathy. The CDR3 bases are TGTGCCAGCAGTCCCCACTCAGGGGGCCGCTATAATTCACCCCTCCACTTT. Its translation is CASSPHSGGRYNSPLHF.